This T cell receptor (beta chain) was recovered during a study of cytomegalovirus exposure and HLA in healthy donors. On the study more broadly: Earlier, 100 million or so unique TCR beta sequences were recovered from around 200 million T cells by an analysis. Study-wide results and caveats: The authors considered a cluster of highly shared sequence variants likely to be a sequencing artifact.

The CDR3 has 14 residues. The ends lost 10 bases at V and 3 bases at J; junction bases unmatched: 10. The germline V gene has CDR1 SGHTA and CDR2 FQGNSA. PCR primers comprised 60 Vbeta and 13 Jbeta primers. TCRdb's copy holds only in-frame clones and misses some; the assay was immunoSEQ multiplex PCR. The data contain 83,000 or so clones, more than 75% of them seen just once; the ten biggest clones take up about 15%. With respect to this clone: What it recognizes is unknown.

Sequencing was carried out using PBMCs. The clonotype comes from a woman in her forties in good health and CMV-seropositive. V is TRBV7-2 and J is TRBJ2-3, with 7 bases aligning to TRBD1. The CDR3 reads CATGGVHLTDTQYF. The CDR3 coding sequence is TGTGCCACAGGGGGTGTTCATTTGACAGATACGCAGTATTTT.